This T cell receptor beta chain was sequenced for a study of cytomegalovirus exposure and HLA in healthy donors. Looking at the study overall: Out of about 190 million T cells, an earlier analysis found some 110 million unique TCR beta sequences in total. Points from the study as a whole: Versus the 666-donor mean, an Asian-associated ancestry cluster reportedly showed fewer N-insertions in a later analysis.

CDR3 length: 16 residues. Trimming cost V 4 bases and J 6 bases, with 22 bases left between them. CDR1 and CDR2 (germline): SGHNT, YYREEE (reference sequence). PCR primers comprised 60 Vbeta and 13 Jbeta primers. The repertoire was sequenced with immunoSEQ multiplex PCR; TCRdb's copy has only in-frame clones and lacks some. The sample consists of 100,000 to 130,000 clones, roughly 80% of them appearing once. Comment on this clone: Antigen specificity is unknown.

Sequencing was performed on PBMCs. The chain carries TRBV5-4 and TRBJ1-2, with a tentative D call TRBD1 (6 bases). This receptor was taken from a man in his thirties or forties in good health and CMV-seronegative. The DNA for the CDR3 is TGTGCCAGCAGCGATTATCCGGGACAACTCGAGAATGGCTACACCTTC. This translates into CASSDYPGQLENGYTF.